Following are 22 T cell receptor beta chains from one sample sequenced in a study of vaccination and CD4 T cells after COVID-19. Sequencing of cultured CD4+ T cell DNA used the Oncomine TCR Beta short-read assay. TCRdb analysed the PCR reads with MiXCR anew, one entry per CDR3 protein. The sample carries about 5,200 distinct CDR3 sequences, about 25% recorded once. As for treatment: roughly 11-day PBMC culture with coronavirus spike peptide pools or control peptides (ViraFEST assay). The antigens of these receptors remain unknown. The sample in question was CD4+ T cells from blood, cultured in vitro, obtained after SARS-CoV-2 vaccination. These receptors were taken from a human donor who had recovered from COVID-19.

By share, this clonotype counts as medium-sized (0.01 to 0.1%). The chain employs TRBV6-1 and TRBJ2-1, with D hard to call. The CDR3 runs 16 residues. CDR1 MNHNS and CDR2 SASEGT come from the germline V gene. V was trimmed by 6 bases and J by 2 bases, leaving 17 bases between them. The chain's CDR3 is CASSLNWNLPYNEQFF. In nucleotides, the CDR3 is TGTGCCAGCAGCCTAAACTGGAACCTCCCCTACAATGAGCAGTTCTTC.

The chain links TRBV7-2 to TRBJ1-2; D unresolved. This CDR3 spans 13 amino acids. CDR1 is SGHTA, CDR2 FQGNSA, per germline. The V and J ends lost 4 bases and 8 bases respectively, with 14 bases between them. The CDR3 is CASSSDGSGGYTF. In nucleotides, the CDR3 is TGTGCCAGCAGCTCGGACGGGTCTGGAGGCTACACCTTC.

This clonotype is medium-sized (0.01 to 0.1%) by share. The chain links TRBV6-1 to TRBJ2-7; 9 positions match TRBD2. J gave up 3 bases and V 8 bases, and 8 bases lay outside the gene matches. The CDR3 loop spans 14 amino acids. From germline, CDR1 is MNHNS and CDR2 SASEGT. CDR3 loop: CASGQRGVLYEQYF. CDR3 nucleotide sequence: TGTGCCAGCGGCCAGCGGGGGGTCCTCTACGAGCAGTACTTC.

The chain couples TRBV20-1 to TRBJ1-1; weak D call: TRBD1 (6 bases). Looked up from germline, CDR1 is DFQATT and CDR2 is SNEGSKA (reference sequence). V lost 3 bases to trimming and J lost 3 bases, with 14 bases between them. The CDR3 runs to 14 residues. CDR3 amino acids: CSARGERGYTEAFF. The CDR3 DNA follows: TGCAGTGCTAGGGGGGAAAGGGGGTACACTGAAGCTTTCTTT.

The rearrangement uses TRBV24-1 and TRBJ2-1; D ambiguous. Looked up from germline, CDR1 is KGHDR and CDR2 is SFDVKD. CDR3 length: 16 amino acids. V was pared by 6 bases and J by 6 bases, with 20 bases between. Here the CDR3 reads CATSHPDPQSGNEQFF. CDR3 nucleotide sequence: TGTGCCACCAGTCACCCGGACCCTCAGTCGGGCAATGAGCAGTTCTTC.

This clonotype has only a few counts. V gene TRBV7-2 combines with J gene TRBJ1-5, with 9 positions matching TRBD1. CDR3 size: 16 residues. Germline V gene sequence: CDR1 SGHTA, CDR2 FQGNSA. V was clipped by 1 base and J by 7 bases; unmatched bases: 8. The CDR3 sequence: CASSLEVGQGGQPQHF. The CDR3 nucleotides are TGTGCCAGCAGCTTAGAAGTGGGACAGGGAGGGCAGCCCCAGCATTTT.

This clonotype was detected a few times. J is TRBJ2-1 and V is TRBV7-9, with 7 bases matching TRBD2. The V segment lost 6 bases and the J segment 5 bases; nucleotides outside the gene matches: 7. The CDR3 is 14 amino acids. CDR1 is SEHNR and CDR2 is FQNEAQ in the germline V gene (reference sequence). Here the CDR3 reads CASRKGGLDNEQFF. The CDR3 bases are TGTGCCAGCAGGAAGGGAGGGTTGGACAATGAGCAGTTCTTC.

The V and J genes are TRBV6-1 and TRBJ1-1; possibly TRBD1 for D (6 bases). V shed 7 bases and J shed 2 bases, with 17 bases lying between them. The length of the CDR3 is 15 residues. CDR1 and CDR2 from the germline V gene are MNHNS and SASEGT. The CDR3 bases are TGTGCCAGCATCGAAGGGGGGACACTAAACACTGAAGCTTTCTTT. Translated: CASIEGGTLNTEAFF.

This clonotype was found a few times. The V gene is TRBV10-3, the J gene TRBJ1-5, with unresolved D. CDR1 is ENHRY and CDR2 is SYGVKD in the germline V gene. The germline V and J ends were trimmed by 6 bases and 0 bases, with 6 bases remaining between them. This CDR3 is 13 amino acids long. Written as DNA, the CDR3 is TGTGCCATCAGCGGAAGTAGCAATCAGCCCCAGCATTTT. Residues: CAISGSSNQPQHF.

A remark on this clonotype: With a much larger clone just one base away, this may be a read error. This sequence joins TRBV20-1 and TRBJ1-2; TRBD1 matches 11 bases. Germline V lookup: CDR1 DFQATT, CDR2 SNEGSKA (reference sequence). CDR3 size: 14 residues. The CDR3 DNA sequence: TGCAGTGCTAGAGATGGACAGGGGGCCTATGGCCACACCTTC. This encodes CSARDGQGAYGHTF.

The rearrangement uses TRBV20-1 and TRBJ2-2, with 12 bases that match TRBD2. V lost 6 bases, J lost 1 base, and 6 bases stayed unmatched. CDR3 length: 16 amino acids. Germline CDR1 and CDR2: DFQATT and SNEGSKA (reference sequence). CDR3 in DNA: TGCAGTGCCCCCGGACTAGCGGGACTGAACACCGGGGAGCTGTTTTTT. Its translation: CSAPGLAGLNTGELFF.

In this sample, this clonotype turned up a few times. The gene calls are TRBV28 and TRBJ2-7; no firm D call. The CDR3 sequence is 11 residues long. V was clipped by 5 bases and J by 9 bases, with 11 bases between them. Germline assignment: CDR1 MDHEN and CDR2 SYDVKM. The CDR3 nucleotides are TGTGCCAGCAGTCCCGACCGGGTGCAGTACTTC. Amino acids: CASSPDRVQYF.

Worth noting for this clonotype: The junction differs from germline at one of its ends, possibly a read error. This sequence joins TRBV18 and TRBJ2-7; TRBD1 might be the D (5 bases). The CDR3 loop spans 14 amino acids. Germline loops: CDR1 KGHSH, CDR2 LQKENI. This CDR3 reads CASSPQESVYEQYF. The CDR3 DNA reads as TGTGCCAGCTCTCCACAGGAGAGCGTCTACGAGCAGTACTTC.

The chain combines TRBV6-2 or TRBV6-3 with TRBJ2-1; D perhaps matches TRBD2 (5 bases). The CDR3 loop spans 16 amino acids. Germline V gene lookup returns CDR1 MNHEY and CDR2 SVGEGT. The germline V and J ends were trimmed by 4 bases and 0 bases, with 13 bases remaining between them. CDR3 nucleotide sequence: TGTGCCAGCAGTTCCCGGGGTCAGAGCTCCTACAATGAGCAGTTCTTC. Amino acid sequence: CASSSRGQSSYNEQFF.

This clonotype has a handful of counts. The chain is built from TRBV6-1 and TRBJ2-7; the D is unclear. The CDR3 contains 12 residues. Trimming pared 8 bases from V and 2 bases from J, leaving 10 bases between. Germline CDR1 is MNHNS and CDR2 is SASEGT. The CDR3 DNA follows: TGTGCCAGCTTTACGGATACCTACGAGCAGTACTTC. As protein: CASFTDTYEQYF.

Here the CDR3 reads CASSLSGNYGYTF. DNA for the CDR3: TGTGCCAGCAGTTTGTCGGGTAACTATGGCTACACCTTC. This chain connects TRBV28 to TRBJ1-2; D gene uncertain. V was trimmed by 3 bases and J by 1 base, leaving 6 bases between them. Germline-derived CDR1 and CDR2 are MDHEN and SYDVKM. CDR3 length: 13 amino acids.

CDR3 nucleotide sequence: TGCAGTGCTAGAGCGGGAGGGCAGGGTGAGCAGTTCTTC. Its translation: CSARAGGQGEQFF. V and J are TRBV20-1 and TRBJ2-1, with TRBD2 matching 8 bases. Germline lookup yields CDR1 DFQATT and CDR2 SNEGSKA (reference sequence). The CDR3 contains 13 residues. V was clipped by 1 base and J by 9 bases; unmatched bases: 5.

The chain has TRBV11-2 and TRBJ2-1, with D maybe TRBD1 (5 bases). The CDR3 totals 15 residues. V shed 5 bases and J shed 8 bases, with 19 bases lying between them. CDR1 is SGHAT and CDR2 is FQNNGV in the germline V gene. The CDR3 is CASSPRHRTSDEQFF. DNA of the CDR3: TGTGCCAGCAGCCCCCGGCACAGGACCAGTGATGAGCAGTTCTTC.

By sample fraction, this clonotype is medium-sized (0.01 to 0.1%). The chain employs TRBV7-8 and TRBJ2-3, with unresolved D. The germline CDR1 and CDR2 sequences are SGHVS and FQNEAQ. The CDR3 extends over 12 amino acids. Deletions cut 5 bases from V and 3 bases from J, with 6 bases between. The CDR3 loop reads CASSPRTDTQYF. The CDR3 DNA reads TGTGCCAGCAGCCCACGGACAGATACGCAGTATTTT.

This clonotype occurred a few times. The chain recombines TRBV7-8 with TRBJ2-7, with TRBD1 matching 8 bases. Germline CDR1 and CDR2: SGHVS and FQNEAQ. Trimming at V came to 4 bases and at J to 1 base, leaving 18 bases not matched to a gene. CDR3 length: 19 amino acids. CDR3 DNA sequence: TGTGCCAGCAGCTCCAGGGGGCTATCCAGCCTCGCATTATCCTACGAGCAGTACTTC. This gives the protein CASSSRGLSSLALSYEQYF.

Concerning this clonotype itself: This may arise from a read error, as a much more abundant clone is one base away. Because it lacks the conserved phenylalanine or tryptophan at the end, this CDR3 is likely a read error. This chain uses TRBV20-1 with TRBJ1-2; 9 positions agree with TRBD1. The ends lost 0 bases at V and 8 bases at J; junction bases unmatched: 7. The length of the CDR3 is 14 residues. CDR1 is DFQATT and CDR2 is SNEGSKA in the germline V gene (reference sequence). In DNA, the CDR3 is TGCAGTGCTAGAGACATACAGGGGGCTCAGGGCTACACCCTC. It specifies CSARDIQGAQGYTL.

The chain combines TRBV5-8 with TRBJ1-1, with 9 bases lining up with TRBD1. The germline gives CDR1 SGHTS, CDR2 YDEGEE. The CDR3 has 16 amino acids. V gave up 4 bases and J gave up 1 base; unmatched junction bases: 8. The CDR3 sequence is CASSKGTGNRNTEAFF. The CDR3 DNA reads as TGTGCCAGCAGCAAGGGGACAGGGAATCGGAACACTGAAGCTTTCTTT.